Detailed here is one TCR beta chain. Method: immunoSEQ multiplex PCR; TCRdb's copy keeps in-frame clones and lacks some. The sample has roughly 2.1 million clones, about 93% seen once. This CDR3 region has 16 residues. With 2 bases removed from V and 4 bases from J, the gap between germline ends came to 16 bases. Germline CDR1 and CDR2: MDHEN and SYDVKM. This sample is drawn from a study of shared clonotypes between healthy human individuals. CD45RO negativity and positive selection for CCR7 defined naive CD8 cells, a population that excluded terminally differentiated effector memory CD45RA+ cells. This chain joins TRBV28 and TRBJ2-3; the D is unclear. The receptor comes from a young man in good health. Some clones in this sample may be carry-over from other donors' samples. Sequences were obtained from naive CD8+ T cells from PBMCs. The CDR3 DNA follows: TGTGCCAGCAGTTTACGATTTCCGGGTATGGCAGATACGCAGTATTTT. Translating it yields CASSLRFPGMADTQYF.